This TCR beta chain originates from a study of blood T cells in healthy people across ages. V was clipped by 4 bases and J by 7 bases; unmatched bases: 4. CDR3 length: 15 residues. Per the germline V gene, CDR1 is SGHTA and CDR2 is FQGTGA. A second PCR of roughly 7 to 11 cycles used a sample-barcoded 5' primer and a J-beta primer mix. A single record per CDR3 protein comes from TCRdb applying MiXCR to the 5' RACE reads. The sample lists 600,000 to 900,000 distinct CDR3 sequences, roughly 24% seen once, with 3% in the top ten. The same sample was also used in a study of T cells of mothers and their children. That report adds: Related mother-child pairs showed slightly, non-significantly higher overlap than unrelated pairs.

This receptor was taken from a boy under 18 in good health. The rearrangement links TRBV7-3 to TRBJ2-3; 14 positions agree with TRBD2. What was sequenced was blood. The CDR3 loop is CASSSGTSGGNTQYF. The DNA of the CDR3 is TGTGCCAGCAGCTCGGGGACTAGCGGGGGTAATACGCAGTATTTT.